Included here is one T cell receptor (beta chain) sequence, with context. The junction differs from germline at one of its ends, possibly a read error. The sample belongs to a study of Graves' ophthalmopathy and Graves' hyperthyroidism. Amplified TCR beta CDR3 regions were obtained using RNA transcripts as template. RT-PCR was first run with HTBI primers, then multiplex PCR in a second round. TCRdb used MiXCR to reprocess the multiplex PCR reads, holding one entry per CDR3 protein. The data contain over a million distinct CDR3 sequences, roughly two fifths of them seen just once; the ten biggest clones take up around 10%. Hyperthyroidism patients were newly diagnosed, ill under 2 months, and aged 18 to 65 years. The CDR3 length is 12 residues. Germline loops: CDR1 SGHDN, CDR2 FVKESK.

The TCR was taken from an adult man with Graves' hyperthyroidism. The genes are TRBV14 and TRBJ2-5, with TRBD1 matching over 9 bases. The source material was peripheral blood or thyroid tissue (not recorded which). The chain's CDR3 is CASSRGQGTPYF. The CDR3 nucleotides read TGTGCCAGCAGTCGCGGACAGGGGACCCCGTACTTC.